This is a list of T cell receptor beta chains from one sample in a study of blood T cells in healthy people across ages. TCRdb re-derived calls from the 5' RACE reads in MiXCR, one entry per CDR3 protein. The data contain roughly 680,000 distinct CDR3 sequences, around 45% of them singletons. The sample was blood. The source is a woman aged 60-75 years in good health. CDR3s include the opening cysteine and the closing phenylalanine or tryptophan. The D gene is left open where the match is weak. Expanded clones get a size class; other rows say once, few or many, or leave the size out.

TRBV5-1	13	-	-	TRBJ1-1	CASREGGSTEAFF	TGCGCCAGCAGAGAAGGGGGGAGCACTGAAGCTTTCTTT
TRBV7-3	15	TRBD2	-	TRBJ2-3	CASSSRAGGPDTQYF	TGTGCCAGCAGCTCGCGAGCGGGAGGGCCAGATACGCAGTATTTT
TRBV6-1	20	TRBD2	-	TRBJ2-6	CASSPGTSGASFSGANVLTF	TGTGCCAGCAGTCCCGGGACTAGCGGGGCATCTTTCTCTGGGGCCAACGTCCTGACTTTC
TRBV29-1	13	TRBD2	-	TRBJ2-7	CSAEGSGSIEQYF	TGCAGCGCTGAGGGTAGCGGGTCTATCGAGCAGTACTTC
TRBV9	17	TRBD2	-	TRBJ2-1	CASSVGGRAGGTNEQFF	TGTGCCAGCAGCGTAGGTGGACGAGCGGGAGGGACTAATGAGCAGTTCTTC
TRBV6-5	15	TRBD2	once	TRBJ2-1	CASSSGLAGTTEQFF	TGTGCCAGCAGCTCCGGACTAGCGGGAACTACTGAGCAGTTCTTC
TRBV19	15	TRBD2	-	TRBJ2-3	CASSNVAGGPDTQYF	TGTGCCAGTAGTAACGTAGCGGGAGGGCCGGATACGCAGTATTTT
TRBV5-1	14	-	few	TRBJ2-7	CASSLGTVIYEQYF	TGCGCCAGCAGCTTGGGGACAGTTATCTACGAGCAGTACTTC
TRBV20-1	13	-	-	TRBJ2-7	CSARDLGGYEQYF	TGCAGTGCTAGAGATTTAGGAGGCTACGAGCAGTACTTC
TRBV6-2/TRBV6-3	17	TRBD1	-	TRBJ2-2	CASRLLVQGAGTGELFF	TGTGCCAGCAGACTACTCGTCCAGGGGGCTGGCACCGGGGAGCTGTTTTTT
TRBV5-1	14	TRBD2	few	TRBJ2-7	CASRMGLAPYEQYF	TGCGCCAGCAGGATGGGACTAGCGCCCTACGAGCAGTACTTC
TRBV20-1	14	TRBD2	-	TRBJ2-3	CSARELANKDTQYF	TGCAGTGCTAGAGAACTAGCGAATAAAGATACGCAGTATTTT
TRBV7-2	15	-	few	TRBJ2-1	CASSPRVAAHNEQFF	TGTGCCAGCAGCCCGCGGGTAGCGGCCCACAATGAGCAGTTCTTC
TRBV28	13	TRBD1	-	TRBJ1-2	CAERGTEDYGYTF	TGTGCCGAGAGGGGGACAGAGGACTATGGCTACACCTTC
TRBV5-1	15	-	-	TRBJ2-1	CASSIIPGPHNEQFF	TGCGCCAGCAGCATTATCCCGGGACCCCACAATGAGCAGTTCTTC
TRBV24-1	15	TRBD1	-	TRBJ1-1	CATSDPGTGNTEAFF	TGTGCCACCAGTGACCCCGGGACAGGGAACACTGAAGCTTTCTTT
TRBV7-9	13	TRBD1	-	TRBJ2-5	CASSYAGGETQYF	TGTGCCAGCAGCTACGCAGGGGGAGAGACCCAGTACTTC
TRBV6-5	15	TRBD1	-	TRBJ2-7	CASSYGTGTGVEQYF	TGTGCCAGCAGTTACGGAACCGGGACAGGGGTCGAGCAGTACTTC
TRBV6-1	15	-	-	TRBJ1-2	CASSEDGEVDYGYTF	TGTGCCAGCAGTGAAGACGGGGAAGTCGACTATGGCTACACCTTC
TRBV29-1	14	TRBD1	-	TRBJ2-3	CSVARTGQGDTQYF	TGCAGCGTAGCAAGGACAGGGCAAGGGGATACGCAGTATTTT
TRBV5-1	14	-	few	TRBJ2-1	CASSSESSYNEQFF	TGCGCCAGCAGTAGCGAGAGCTCCTACAATGAGCAGTTCTTC
TRBV27	13	-	-	TRBJ1-6	CASSPTTAATLHF	TGTGCCAGCAGTCCTACGACGGCGGCAACCCTCCACTTT
TRBV4-3	16	-	-	TRBJ1-1	CASSQEVQGRETEAFF	TGCGCCAGCAGCCAAGAAGTGCAGGGGCGAGAGACTGAAGCTTTCTTT
TRBV4-3	11	-	-	TRBJ2-1	CASRGPREQFF	TGCGCCAGCAGGGGCCCGCGTGAGCAGTTCTTC
TRBV15	16	TRBD2	few	TRBJ2-3	CATSSAKRGPTDTQYF	TGTGCCACCAGCAGCGCCAAGCGGGGGCCCACAGATACGCAGTATTTT
TRBV2	16	TRBD2	-	TRBJ2-3	CASRGIFGRMKDTQYF	TGTGCCAGCAGAGGTATCTTCGGGAGGATGAAAGATACGCAGTATTTT
TRBV6-1	10	-	many	TRBJ1-4	CASNEGKLFF	TGTGCCAGCAACGAAGGAAAACTGTTTTTT
TRBV12-3/TRBV12-4	14	TRBD1	-	TRBJ2-3	CASSLGTGTVTQYF	TGTGCCAGCAGTTTAGGGACAGGGACAGTTACGCAGTATTTT
TRBV2	15	TRBD2	-	TRBJ2-3	CASGRLAGGTDTQYF	TGTGCCAGCGGAAGACTAGCGGGAGGAACAGATACGCAGTATTTT
TRBV7-2	13	-	few	TRBJ2-7	CASSLTFGGEQYF	TGTGCCAGCAGCTTAACTTTCGGGGGCGAGCAGTACTTC
TRBV28	13	-	-	TRBJ1-2	CANVPQGWDGYTF	TGTGCCAACGTCCCACAGGGATGGGATGGCTACACCTTC
TRBV20-1	15	-	-	TRBJ2-3	CSARDILDGTDTQYF	TGCAGTGCTAGAGATATCCTGGACGGCACAGATACGCAGTATTTT
TRBV7-3	16	TRBD2	many	TRBJ2-1	CASSLGGASSYNEQFF	TGTGCCAGCAGCTTGGGAGGGGCTAGCTCCTACAATGAGCAGTTCTTC
TRBV5-1	14	-	-	TRBJ2-3	CASSSRGWGDTQYF	TGCGCCAGCTCCTCCCGGGGGTGGGGAGATACGCAGTATTTT
TRBV20-1	13	-	-	TRBJ1-3	CSARGLSGNTIYF	TGCAGTGCTAGAGGTCTCTCTGGAAACACCATATATTTT
TRBV15	15	-	-	TRBJ2-1	CATSRDPNSYNERFF	TGTGCCACCAGCAGAGATCCTAACTCCTACAATGAGCGGTTCTTC
TRBV28	12	-	-	TRBJ2-5	CASNVLGETQYF	TGTGCCAGCAACGTCCTGGGGGAGACCCAGTACTTC